This T cell receptor beta chain was sequenced in a study of shared clonotypes between healthy human individuals. Roughly 81 million PBMCs per unsorted sample were used for genomic DNA. Template amounts of 250 to 350 ng DNA, 25,000 to 30,000 T cell genomes, were employed in unsorted PBMC replicate PCRs. Original methodology: ImmunoSEQ only sent back junction sequences with no quality scores, so filtering was done differently. Only in-frame clones appear in the TCRdb table, and some are missing; sequencing was by immunoSEQ multiplex PCR. Clone size and V and J calls were adopted from that table, with D and trimming inferred from the DNA. Of more than 450,000 clones in the sample, 79% are singletons; the top ten hold 10% to 15%. This CDR3 contains 15 residues. Germline assignment: CDR1 SEHNR and CDR2 FQNEAQ (reference sequence). J gave up 4 bases and V 4 bases, and 7 bases lay outside the gene matches.

The sequenced material came from PBMCs. V gene TRBV7-9 combines with J gene TRBJ2-1; 7 nucleotides match TRBD2. This TCR came from a woman between 40 and 55 years old in good health. Some clones in this sample may be carry-over from other donors' samples. This chain's CDR3 is CASSSSGNNYNEQFF. The CDR3 DNA is TGTGCCAGCAGCTCAAGCGGGAACAATTACAATGAGCAGTTCTTC.